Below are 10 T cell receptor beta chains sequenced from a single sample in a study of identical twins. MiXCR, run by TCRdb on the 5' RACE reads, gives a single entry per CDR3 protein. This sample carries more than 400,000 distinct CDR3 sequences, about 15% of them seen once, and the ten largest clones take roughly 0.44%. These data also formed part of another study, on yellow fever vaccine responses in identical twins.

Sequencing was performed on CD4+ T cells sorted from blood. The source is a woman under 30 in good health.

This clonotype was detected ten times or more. CDR3 sequence (DNA): TGCAGTGCTCCGGGACTAGGGTTCGCGGGTGAGCAGTTCTTC. The encoded protein is CSAPGLGFAGEQFF. The chain carries TRBV20-1 and TRBJ2-1; 8 positions match TRBD2. The ends lost 5 bases at V and 9 bases at J; junction bases unmatched: 12. This CDR3 comprises 14 residues. Per germline, CDR1 DFQATT and CDR2 SNEGSKA (reference sequence).

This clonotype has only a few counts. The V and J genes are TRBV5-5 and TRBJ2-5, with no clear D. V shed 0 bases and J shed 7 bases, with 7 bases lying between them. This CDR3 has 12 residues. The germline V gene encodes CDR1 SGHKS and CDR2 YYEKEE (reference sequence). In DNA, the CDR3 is TGTGCCAGCAGCTTGGCTGACGGGACCCAGTACTTC. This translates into CASSLADGTQYF.

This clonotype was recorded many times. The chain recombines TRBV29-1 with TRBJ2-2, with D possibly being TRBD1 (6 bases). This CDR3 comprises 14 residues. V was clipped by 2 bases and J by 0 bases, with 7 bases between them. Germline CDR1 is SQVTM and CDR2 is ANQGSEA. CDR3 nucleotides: TGCAGCGTTGAAAAGGGGGCGAACACCGGGGAGCTGTTTTTT. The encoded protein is CSVEKGANTGELFF.

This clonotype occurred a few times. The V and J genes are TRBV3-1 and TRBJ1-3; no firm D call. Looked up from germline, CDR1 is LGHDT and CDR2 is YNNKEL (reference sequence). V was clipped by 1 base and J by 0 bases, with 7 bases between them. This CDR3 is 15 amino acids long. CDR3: CASSQGSLSGNTIYF. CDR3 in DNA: TGTGCCAGCAGCCAAGGGAGCCTCTCTGGAAACACCATATATTTT.

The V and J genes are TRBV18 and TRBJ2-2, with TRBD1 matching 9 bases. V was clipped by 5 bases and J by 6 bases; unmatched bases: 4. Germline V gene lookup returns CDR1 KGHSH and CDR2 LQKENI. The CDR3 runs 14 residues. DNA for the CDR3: TGTGCCAGCTCAGCTGGGACAGGGTCCGGGGAGCTGTTTTTT. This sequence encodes CASSAGTGSGELFF. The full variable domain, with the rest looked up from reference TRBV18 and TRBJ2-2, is NAGVMQNPRHLVRRRGQEARLRCSPMKGHSHVYWYRQLPEEGLKFMVYLQKENIIDESGMPKERFSAEFPKEGPSILRIQQVVRGDSAAYFCASSAGTGSGELFFGEGSRLTVL.

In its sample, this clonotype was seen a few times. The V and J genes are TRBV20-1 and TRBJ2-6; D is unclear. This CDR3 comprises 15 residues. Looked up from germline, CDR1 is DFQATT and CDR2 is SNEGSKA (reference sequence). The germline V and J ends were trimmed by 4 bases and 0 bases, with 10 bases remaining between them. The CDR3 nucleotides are TGCAGTGCTATAGGCCAGCCCTCTGGGGCCAACGTCCTGACTTTC. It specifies CSAIGQPSGANVLTF.

The CDR3 DNA reads TGCGCCAGCAGCCCCGGGGACAGGACAAATGAAAAACTGTTTTTT. Translating it yields CASSPGDRTNEKLFF. V and J are TRBV4-1 and TRBJ1-4; TRBD1 matches at 8 bases. This CDR3 has 15 residues. Germline V lookup: CDR1 MGHRA, CDR2 YSYEKL. Germline trimming cut 4 bases from V and 5 bases from J; bases unmatched to any gene: 6.

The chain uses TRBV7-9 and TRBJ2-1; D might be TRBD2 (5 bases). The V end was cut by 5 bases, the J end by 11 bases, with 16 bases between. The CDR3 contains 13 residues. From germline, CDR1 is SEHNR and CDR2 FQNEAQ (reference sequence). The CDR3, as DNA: TGTGCCAGCAGCCTCCGAACTAGTGACAAGCAGTTCTTC. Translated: CASSLRTSDKQFF.

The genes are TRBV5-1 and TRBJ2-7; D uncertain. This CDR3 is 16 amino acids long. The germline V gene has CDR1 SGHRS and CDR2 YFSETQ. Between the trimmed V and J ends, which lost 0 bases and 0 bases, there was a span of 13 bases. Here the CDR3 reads CASSLAKDRSSYEQYV. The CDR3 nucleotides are TGCGCCAGCAGCTTGGCCAAGGACCGGAGCTCCTACGAGCAGTACGTC.

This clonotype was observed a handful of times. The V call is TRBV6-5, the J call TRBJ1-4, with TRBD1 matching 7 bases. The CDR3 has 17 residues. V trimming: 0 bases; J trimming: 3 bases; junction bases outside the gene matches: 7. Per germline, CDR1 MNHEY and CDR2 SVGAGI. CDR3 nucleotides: TGTGCCAGCAGTTACTCTAGGGCAGGGGGTCCTAATGAAAAACTGTTTTTT. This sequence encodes CASSYSRAGGPNEKLFF.